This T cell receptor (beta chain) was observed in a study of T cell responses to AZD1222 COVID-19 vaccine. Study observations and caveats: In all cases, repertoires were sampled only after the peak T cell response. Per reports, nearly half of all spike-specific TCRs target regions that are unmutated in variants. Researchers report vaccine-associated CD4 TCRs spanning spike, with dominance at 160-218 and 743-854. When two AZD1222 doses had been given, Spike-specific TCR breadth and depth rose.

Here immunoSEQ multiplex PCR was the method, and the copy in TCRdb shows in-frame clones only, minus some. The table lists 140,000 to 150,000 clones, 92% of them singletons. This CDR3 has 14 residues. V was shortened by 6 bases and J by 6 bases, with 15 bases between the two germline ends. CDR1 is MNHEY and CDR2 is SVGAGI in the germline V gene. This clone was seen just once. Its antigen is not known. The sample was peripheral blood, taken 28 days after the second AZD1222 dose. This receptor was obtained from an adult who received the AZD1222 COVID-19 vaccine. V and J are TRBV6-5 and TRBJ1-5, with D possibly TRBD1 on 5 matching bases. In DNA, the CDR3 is TGTGCCAGCAGACTGGAACGGGGGGGTCAGCCCCAGCATTTT. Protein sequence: CASRLERGGQPQHF.